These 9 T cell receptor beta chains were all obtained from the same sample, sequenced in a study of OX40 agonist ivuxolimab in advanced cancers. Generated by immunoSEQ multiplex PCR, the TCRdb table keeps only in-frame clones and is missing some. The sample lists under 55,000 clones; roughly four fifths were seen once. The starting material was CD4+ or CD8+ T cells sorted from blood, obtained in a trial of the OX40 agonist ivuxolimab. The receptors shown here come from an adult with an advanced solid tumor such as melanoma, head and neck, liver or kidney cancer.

The CDR3 loop reads CASSQVLPGLGANYGYTF. The CDR3 nucleotides are TGTGCCAGCAGCCAAGTATTGCCGGGTTTAGGGGCTAACTATGGCTACACCTTC. The chain uses TRBV4-2 and TRBJ1-2; tentatively, D is TRBD1 (5 bases). Germline V gene data show CDR1 as LGHNA and CDR2 as YNFKEQ. Trimming removed 1 base at V and 0 bases at J, with 18 bases between. The CDR3 contains 18 residues.

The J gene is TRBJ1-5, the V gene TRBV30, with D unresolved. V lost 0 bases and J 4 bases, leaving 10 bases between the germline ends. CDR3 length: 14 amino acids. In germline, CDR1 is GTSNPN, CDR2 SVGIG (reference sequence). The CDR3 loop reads CAWSVGRINQPQHF. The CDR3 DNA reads TGTGCCTGGAGTGTAGGCAGGATTAATCAGCCCCAGCATTTT.

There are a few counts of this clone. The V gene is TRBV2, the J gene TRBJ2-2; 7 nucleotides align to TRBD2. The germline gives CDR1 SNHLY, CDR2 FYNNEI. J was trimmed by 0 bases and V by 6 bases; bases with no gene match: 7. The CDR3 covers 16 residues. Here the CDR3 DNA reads TGTGCCAGCAGCGGCAGCGGGAACTCGAACACCGGGGAGCTGTTTTTT. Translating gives CASSGSGNSNTGELFF.

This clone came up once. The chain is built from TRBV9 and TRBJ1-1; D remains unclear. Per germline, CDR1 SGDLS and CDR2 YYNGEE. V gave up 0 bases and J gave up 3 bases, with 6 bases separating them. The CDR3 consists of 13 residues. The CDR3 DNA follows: TGTGCCAGCAGCGTAGAAGAAGACACTGAAGCTTTCTTT. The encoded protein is CASSVEEDTEAFF.

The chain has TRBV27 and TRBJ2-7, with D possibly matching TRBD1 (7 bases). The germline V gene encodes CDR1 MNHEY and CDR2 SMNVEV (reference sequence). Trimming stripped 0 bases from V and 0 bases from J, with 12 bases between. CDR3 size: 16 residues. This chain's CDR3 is CASSLSPGGFSYEQYF. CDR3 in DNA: TGTGCCAGCAGTTTATCACCAGGGGGGTTCTCCTACGAGCAGTACTTC.

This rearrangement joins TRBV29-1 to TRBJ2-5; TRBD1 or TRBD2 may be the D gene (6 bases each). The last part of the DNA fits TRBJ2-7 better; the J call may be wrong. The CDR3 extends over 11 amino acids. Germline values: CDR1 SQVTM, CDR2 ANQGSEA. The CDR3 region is CSGGASYEQYF. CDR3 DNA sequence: TGCAGCGGGGGGGCCTCCTACGAGCAGTACTTC.

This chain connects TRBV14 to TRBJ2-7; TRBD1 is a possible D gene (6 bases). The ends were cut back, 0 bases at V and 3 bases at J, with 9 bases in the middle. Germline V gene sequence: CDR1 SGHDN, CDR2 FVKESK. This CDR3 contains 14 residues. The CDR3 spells CASSQDTGFYEQYF. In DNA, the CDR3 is TGTGCCAGCAGCCAAGATACAGGGTTCTACGAGCAGTACTTC.

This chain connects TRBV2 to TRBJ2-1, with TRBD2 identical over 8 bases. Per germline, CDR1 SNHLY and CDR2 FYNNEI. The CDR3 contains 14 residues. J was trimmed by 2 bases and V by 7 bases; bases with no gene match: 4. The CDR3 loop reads CASNPGLAYNEQFF. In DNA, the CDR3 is TGTGCCAGCAACCCGGGACTAGCCTACAATGAGCAGTTCTTC.

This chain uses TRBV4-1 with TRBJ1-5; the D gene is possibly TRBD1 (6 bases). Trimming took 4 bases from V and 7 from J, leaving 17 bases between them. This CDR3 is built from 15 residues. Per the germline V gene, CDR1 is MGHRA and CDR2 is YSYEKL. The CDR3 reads CASSPEWGLGQPQHF. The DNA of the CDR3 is TGCGCCAGCAGCCCAGAATGGGGGCTAGGGCAGCCCCAGCATTTT.